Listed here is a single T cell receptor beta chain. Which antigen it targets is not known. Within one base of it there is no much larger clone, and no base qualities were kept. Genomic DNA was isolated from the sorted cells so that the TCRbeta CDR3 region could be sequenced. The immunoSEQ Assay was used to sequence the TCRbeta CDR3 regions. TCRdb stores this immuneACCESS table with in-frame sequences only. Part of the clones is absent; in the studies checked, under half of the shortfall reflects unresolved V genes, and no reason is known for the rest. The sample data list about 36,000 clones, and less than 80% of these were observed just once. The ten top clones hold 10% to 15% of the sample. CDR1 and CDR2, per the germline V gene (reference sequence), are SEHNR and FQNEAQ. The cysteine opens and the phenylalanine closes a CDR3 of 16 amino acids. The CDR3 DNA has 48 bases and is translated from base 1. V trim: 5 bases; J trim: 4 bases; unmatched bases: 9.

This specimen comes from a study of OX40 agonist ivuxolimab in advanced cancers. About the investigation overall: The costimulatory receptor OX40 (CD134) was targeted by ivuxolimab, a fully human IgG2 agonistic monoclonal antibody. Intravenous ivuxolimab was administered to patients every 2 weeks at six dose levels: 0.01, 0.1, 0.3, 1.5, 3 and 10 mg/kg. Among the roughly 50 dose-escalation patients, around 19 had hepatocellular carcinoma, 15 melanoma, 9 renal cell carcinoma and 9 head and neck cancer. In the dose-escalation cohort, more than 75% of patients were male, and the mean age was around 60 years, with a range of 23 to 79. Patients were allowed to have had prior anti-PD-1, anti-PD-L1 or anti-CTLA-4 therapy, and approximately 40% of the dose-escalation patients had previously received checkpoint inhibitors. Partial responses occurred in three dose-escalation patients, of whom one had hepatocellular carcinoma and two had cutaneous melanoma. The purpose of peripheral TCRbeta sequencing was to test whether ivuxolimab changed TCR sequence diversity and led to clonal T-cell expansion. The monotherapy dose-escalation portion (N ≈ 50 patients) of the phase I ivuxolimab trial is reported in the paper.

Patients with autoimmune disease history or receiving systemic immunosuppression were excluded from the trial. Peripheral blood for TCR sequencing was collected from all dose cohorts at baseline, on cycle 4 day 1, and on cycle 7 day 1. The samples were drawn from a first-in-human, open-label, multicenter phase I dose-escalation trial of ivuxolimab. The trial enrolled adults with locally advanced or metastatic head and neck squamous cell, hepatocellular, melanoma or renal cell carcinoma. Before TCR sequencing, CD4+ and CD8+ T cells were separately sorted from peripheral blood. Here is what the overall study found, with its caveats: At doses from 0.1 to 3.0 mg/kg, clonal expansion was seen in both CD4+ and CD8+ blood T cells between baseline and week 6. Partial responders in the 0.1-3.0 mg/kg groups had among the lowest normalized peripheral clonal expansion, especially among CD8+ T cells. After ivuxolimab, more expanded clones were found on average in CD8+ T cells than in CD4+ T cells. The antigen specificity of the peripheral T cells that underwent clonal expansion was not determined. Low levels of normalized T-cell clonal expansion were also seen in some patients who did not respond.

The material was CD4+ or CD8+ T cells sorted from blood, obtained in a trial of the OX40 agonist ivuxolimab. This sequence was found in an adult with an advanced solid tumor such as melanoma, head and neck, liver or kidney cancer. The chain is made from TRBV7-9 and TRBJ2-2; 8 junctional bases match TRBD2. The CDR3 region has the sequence CASSTGGAGGTGELFF. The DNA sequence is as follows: TGTGCCAGCAGCACCGGGGGGGCCGGCGGCACCGGGGAGCTGTTTTTT.